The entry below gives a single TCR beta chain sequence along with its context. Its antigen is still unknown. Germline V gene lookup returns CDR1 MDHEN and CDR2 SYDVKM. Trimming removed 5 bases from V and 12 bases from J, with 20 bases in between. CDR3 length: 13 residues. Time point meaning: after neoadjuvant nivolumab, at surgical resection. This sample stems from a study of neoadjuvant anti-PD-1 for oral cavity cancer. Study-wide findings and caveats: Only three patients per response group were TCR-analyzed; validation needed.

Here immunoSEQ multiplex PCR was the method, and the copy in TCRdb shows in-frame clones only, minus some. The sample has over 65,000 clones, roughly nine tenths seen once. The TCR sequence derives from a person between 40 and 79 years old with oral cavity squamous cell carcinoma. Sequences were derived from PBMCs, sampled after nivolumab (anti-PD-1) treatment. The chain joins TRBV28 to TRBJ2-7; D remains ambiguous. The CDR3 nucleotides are TGTGCCAGCAGTCCTAGTTCGGTGTGGGATCGGTACTTC. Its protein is CASSPSSVWDRYF.